One sample yielded the 26 T cell receptor beta chains listed below, sequenced in a study of cytomegalovirus exposure and HLA in healthy donors. The PCR made use of 60 Vbeta and 13 Jbeta primers. Clones were read by immunoSEQ multiplex PCR, and TCRdb kept only the in-frame ones, dropping some. Its listing shows approximately 110,000 clones. The sequencing sample was made of PBMCs. The receptors were gathered from a man aged 30 to 39 in good health and CMV-seronegative.

The genes are TRBV6-5 and TRBJ2-3, with D perhaps TRBD1 (6 bases). Germline CDR1 MNHEY, CDR2 SVGAGI. V was shortened by 0 bases and J by 2 bases, with 12 bases between the two germline ends. This CDR3 has 16 amino acids. The CDR3 DNA reads as TGTGCCAGCAGTTACTCGATGGACAGTTACACAGATACGCAGTATTTT. This gives the protein CASSYSMDSYTDTQYF.

This chain joins TRBV6-4 and TRBJ2-3; D perhaps matches TRBD2 (5 bases). Germline CDR1 MRHNA, CDR2 SNTAGT. CDR3 length equals 13 residues. V was shortened by 6 bases and J by 1 base, with 8 bases between the two germline ends. The CDR3: CASSHGGTDTQYF. The CDR3 coding sequence is TGTGCCAGCAGCCACGGGGGCACAGATACGCAGTATTTT.

The rearrangement uses TRBV11-2 and TRBJ2-7, with TRBD2 identical over 13 bases. Trimming removed 1 base from V and 5 bases from J; junction bases left unmatched: 2. This CDR3 has 15 residues. The germline CDR1 and CDR2 sequences are SGHAT and FQNNGV. The CDR3 nucleotides are TGTGCCAGCAGCTTAGTAGGACTAGCGGGGGACGAGCAGTACTTC. This sequence encodes CASSLVGLAGDEQYF.

The chain combines TRBV5-4 with TRBJ1-1; a possible D gene is TRBD1 (6 bases). The length of the CDR3 is 16 residues. Between the trimmed V and J ends, which lost 4 bases and 0 bases, there was a span of 16 bases. Germline-derived CDR1 and CDR2 are SGHNT and YYREEE (reference sequence). This CDR3 is CASSAPLGAVNTEAFF. Here the CDR3 DNA reads TGTGCCAGCAGCGCACCCCTGGGGGCGGTGAACACTGAAGCTTTCTTT.

This chain joins TRBV6-6 and TRBJ1-2; 7 bases are shared with TRBD1. J lost 2 bases, V lost 4 bases, and 7 bases had no gene match. The CDR3 contains 15 residues. Germline CDR1 is MNHNY and CDR2 is SVGAGI (reference sequence). The CDR3 nucleotides read TGTGCCAGCAGTTCCCCAGGGGGAGAGAACTATGGCTACACCTTC. Residues: CASSSPGGENYGYTF.

The genes are TRBV7-9 and TRBJ1-1; D perhaps matches TRBD1 (5 bases). The CDR3 consists of 14 residues. The germline gives CDR1 SEHNR, CDR2 FQNEAQ (reference sequence). Trimming shortened V by 5 bases and J by 0 bases, and 10 bases separated the two germline ends. The CDR3 reads CASSQDILNTEAFF. The CDR3 region has the DNA TGTGCCAGCAGCCAGGACATTTTGAACACTGAAGCTTTCTTT.

This chain links TRBV7-6 with TRBJ2-5; 7 nucleotides agree with TRBD2. From germline, CDR1 is SGHVS and CDR2 FNYEAQ. Losses at the gene ends were 1 base for V and 2 bases for J; bases not matched to a gene: 7. This CDR3 is 16 amino acids long. The CDR3 DNA sequence: TGTGCCAGCAGCTTAGGCGCCGGGGGAGGGCAAGAGACCCAGTACTTC. Translated: CASSLGAGGGQETQYF. Based on the CDR3 plus reference TRBV7-6 and TRBJ2-5, the full variable domain is GAGVSQSPRYKVTKRGQDVALRCDPISGHVSLYWYRQALGQGPEFLTYFNYEAQQDKSGLPNDRFSAERPEGSISTLTIQRTEQRDSAMYRCASSLGAGGGQETQYFGPGTRLLVL.

The rearrangement links TRBV2 to TRBJ2-2, with TRBD2 matching over 10 bases. The CDR3 runs 16 residues. V was pared by 7 bases and J by 1 base, with 6 bases of the junction left unmatched. The germline CDR1 and CDR2 sequences are SNHLY and FYNNEI. The CDR3 sequence is CASNLAGALNTGELFF. The CDR3 bases are TGTGCCAGCAATCTAGCGGGGGCTCTGAACACCGGGGAGCTGTTTTTT.

The rearrangement joins TRBV30 to TRBJ2-5; perhaps TRBD2 as D (7 bases). From germline, CDR1 is GTSNPN and CDR2 SVGIG (reference sequence). Trimming pared 4 bases from V and 2 bases from J, leaving 11 bases between. The CDR3 extends over 13 amino acids. CDR3 protein: CAWTRGPQETQYF. The CDR3 coding sequence is TGTGCCTGGACGCGGGGGCCACAAGAGACCCAGTACTTC.

V is TRBV7-2 and J is TRBJ2-1; 9 bases agree with TRBD1. V was pared by 5 bases and J by 10 bases, with 15 bases of the junction left unmatched. Per germline, CDR1 SGHTA and CDR2 FQGNSA. The CDR3 extends over 16 amino acids. The chain's CDR3 is CASSPLRGGTGKEQFF. DNA for the CDR3: TGTGCCAGCAGCCCCCTCAGGGGAGGGACAGGGAAAGAGCAGTTCTTC.

The V and J genes are TRBV5-8 and TRBJ2-1, with 10 positions matching TRBD1. The CDR3 totals 15 residues. V lost 3 bases and J lost 7; bases outside the gene matches: 7. CDR1 is SGHTS and CDR2 is YDEGEE in the germline V gene. The CDR3 protein is CASSYMDRGLNEQFF. The CDR3, as DNA: TGTGCCAGCAGCTATATGGACAGGGGGTTGAATGAGCAGTTCTTC.

A word on this clone: Within the sample, other DNA sequences also encode this same CDR3. J is TRBJ2-3 and V is TRBV5-1, with 13 bases fitting TRBD2. Germline CDR1 is SGHRS and CDR2 is YFSETQ. V was pared by 2 bases and J by 5 bases, with 2 bases of the junction left unmatched. The CDR3 loop spans 15 amino acids. The CDR3 reads CASSFGTSGEDTQYF. For the CDR3, the DNA is TGCGCCAGCAGCTTCGGGACTAGCGGGGAAGATACGCAGTATTTT.

This chain uses TRBV29-1 with TRBJ2-2; no firm D call. The CDR3 runs to 10 residues. Looked up from germline, CDR1 is SQVTM and CDR2 is ANQGSEA. The germline V and J ends were trimmed by 7 bases and 7 bases, with 7 bases remaining between them. This chain's CDR3 is CSARNGELFF. The CDR3 bases are TGCAGCGCCAGGAACGGGGAGCTGTTTTTT.

The gene calls are TRBV27 and TRBJ2-5; a possible D gene is TRBD1 (5 bases). TRBJ2-7 matches the DNA end more closely, so the J call is doubtful. This CDR3 spans 14 amino acids. Germline lookup yields CDR1 MNHEY and CDR2 SMNVEV (reference sequence). The CDR3 reads CASSIHLGVYEQYF. CDR3 bases: TGTGCCAGCAGTATCCATCTAGGGGTCTACGAGCAGTACTTC.

CDR3 protein: CATSRDLREETQYF. The DNA of the CDR3 is TGTGCCACCAGCCGGGACTTACGGGAAGAGACCCAGTACTTC. The chain employs TRBV15 and TRBJ2-5; TRBD2 might be the D (6 bases). V dropped 5 bases and J dropped 3 bases, with 13 bases sitting between them. Germline values: CDR1 LNHNV, CDR2 YYDKDF (reference sequence). There are 14 residues in the CDR3.

The chain couples TRBV5-1 to TRBJ2-3, with D unclear. V lost 0 bases and J 3 bases, leaving 8 bases between the germline ends. CDR3 size: 14 residues. Germline assignment: CDR1 SGHRS and CDR2 YFSETQ. The CDR3: CASSLDTGTDTQYF. CDR3 DNA: TGCGCCAGCAGCTTGGATACGGGTACAGATACGCAGTATTTT. The full variable domain, with the rest looked up from reference TRBV5-1 and TRBJ2-3, is KAGVTQTPRYLIKTRGQQVTLSCSPISGHRSVSWYQQTPGQGLQFLFEYFSETQRNKGNFPGRFSGRQFSNSRSEMNVSTLELGDSALYLCASSLDTGTDTQYFGPGTRLTVL.

In nucleotides, the CDR3 is TGTGCCAGCAGCTCGGACAGGAACCACAATGAGCAGTTCTTC. Translating gives CASSSDRNHNEQFF. V and J are TRBV7-9 and TRBJ2-1; 7 positions agree with TRBD1. V trimming: 4 bases; J trimming: 5 bases; junction bases outside the gene matches: 5. Germline-derived CDR1 and CDR2 are SEHNR and FQNEAQ (reference sequence). CDR3 length: 14 residues.

This chain uses TRBV2 with TRBJ2-2; 12 bases are shared with TRBD2. The V gene end was trimmed by 4 bases and the J gene end by 7 bases; junction bases not matched to a gene: 7. This CDR3 is 16 amino acids long. The germline V gene has CDR1 SNHLY and CDR2 FYNNEI. The CDR3 protein is CASSVASGGADGELFF. The DNA for the CDR3 is TGTGCCAGCAGTGTGGCTAGCGGGGGGGCCGACGGGGAGCTGTTTTTT.

The J gene is TRBJ2-2, the V gene TRBV30; 7 positions match TRBD1. This CDR3 comprises 15 residues. In germline, CDR1 is GTSNPN, CDR2 SVGIG (reference sequence). The junction had 8 bases not matched to a gene; V was cut back by 3 bases and J by 4 bases. CDR3 DNA: TGTGCCTGGAGCGACTCCGGGACAGCCACCGGGGAGCTGTTTTTT. Its translation: CAWSDSGTATGELFF.

This chain links TRBV19 with TRBJ1-1, with a tentative D call TRBD1 (5 bases). Trimming shortened V by 3 bases and J by 5 bases, and 22 bases separated the two germline ends. The germline V gene has CDR1 LNHDA and CDR2 SQIVND (reference sequence). This CDR3 has 17 residues. CDR3 DNA: TGTGCCAGTAGTATTGGGGCCAGGGCTTCAGGGAAGACTGAAGCTTTCTTT. It encodes CASSIGARASGKTEAFF.

V and J are TRBV4-2 and TRBJ1-2, with 10 bases fitting TRBD1. The length of the CDR3 is 15 residues. V shed 1 base, J shed 4 bases, and the junction held 3 bases outside the gene matches. CDR1 and CDR2 (germline): LGHNA, YNFKEQ. In DNA, the CDR3 is TGTGCCAGCAGCCAAGTAGGGACAGGGGCCTATGGCTACACCTTC. This gives the protein CASSQVGTGAYGYTF.

J is TRBJ1-5 and V is TRBV29-1, with 9 positions matching TRBD1. Losses at the gene ends were 6 bases for V and 3 bases for J; bases not matched to a gene: 6. The CDR3 extends over 14 amino acids. Per the germline V gene, CDR1 is SQVTM and CDR2 is ANQGSEA. For the CDR3, the DNA is TGCAGCGTCAAGGGGACAGGGAACAATCAGCCCCAGCATTTT. As protein: CSVKGTGNNQPQHF.

This sequence joins TRBV7-9 and TRBJ2-3; D unclear. The CDR3 totals 13 residues. Trimming took 5 bases from V and 0 from J, leaving 6 bases between them. The germline CDR1 and CDR2 sequences are SEHNR and FQNEAQ (reference sequence). Written as DNA, the CDR3 is TGTGCCAGCAGCCTACAGAGCACAGATACGCAGTATTTT. Protein product: CASSLQSTDTQYF.

V usage is TRBV5-1 and J usage is TRBJ2-5; the D gene is possibly TRBD1 (6 bases). Germline values: CDR1 SGHRS, CDR2 YFSETQ. V shed 4 bases and J shed 2 bases, with 9 bases lying between them. The CDR3 totals 13 residues. CDR3 nucleotides: TGCGCCAGCAGCCGGACAGCACAAGAGACCCAGTACTTC. Translated, it gives CASSRTAQETQYF. Drawing the rest from reference TRBV5-1 and TRBJ2-5, the complete variable domain is KAGVTQTPRYLIKTRGQQVTLSCSPISGHRSVSWYQQTPGQGLQFLFEYFSETQRNKGNFPGRFSGRQFSNSRSEMNVSTLELGDSALYLCASSRTAQETQYFGPGTRLLVL.

This rearrangement joins TRBV7-2 to TRBJ1-4; D is uncertain. The CDR3 runs to 16 residues. Germline V gene data show CDR1 as SGHTA and CDR2 as FQGNSA. Between the trimmed V and J ends, which lost 2 bases and 3 bases, there was a span of 13 bases. CDR3 sequence reads: CASSLRSPQANEKLFF. CDR3 in DNA: TGTGCCAGCAGCTTAAGGTCTCCCCAGGCTAATGAAAAACTGTTTTTT.

The V and J genes are TRBV7-2 and TRBJ2-7, with 10 bases aligning to TRBD1. The CDR3 consists of 14 residues. J gave up 4 bases and V 7 bases, and 7 bases lay outside the gene matches. Germline V gene data show CDR1 as SGHTA and CDR2 as FQGNSA. The CDR3 region is CASTAGTGAYEQYF. The CDR3 bases are TGTGCCAGCACCGCCGGGACAGGGGCATACGAGCAGTACTTC.